The sample holds a few counts of the clone carrying this T cell receptor beta chain. TCRB transcripts that were expressed got sequenced, as all of the isolated RNA had been reverse transcribed. The assay was immunoSEQ multiplex PCR, and TCRdb's table has in-frame clones only and misses some. Of around 500,000 clones in the sample, 30% are singletons; the top ten hold 0.05% to 0.065%. The data are from a study of beta chain features in type 1 diabetes. The germline V gene encodes CDR1 SGHNT and CDR2 YYREEE (reference sequence). The CDR3 has 15 residues. Trimming removed 4 bases at V and 7 bases at J, with 20 bases between.

The V call is TRBV5-4, the J call TRBJ2-5; D is unclear. The sample comprised naive CD4+ T cells from blood. The TCR was taken from a man between 18 and 35 years old in good health. The CDR3 loop is CASSTALHPARTQYF. For the CDR3, the DNA is TGTGCCAGCAGCACTGCCCTCCACCCGGCTCGGACCCAGTACTTC.